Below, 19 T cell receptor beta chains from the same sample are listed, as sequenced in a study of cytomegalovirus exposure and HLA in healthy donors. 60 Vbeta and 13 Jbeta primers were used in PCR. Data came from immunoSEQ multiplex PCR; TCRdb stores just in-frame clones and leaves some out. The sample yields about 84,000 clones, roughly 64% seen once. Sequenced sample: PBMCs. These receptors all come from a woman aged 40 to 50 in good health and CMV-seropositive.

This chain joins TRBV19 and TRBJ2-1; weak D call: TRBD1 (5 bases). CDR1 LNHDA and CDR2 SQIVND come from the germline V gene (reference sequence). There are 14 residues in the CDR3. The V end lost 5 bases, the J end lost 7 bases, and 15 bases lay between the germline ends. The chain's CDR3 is CASSLTVTWNEQFF. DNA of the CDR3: TGTGCCAGTAGTTTGACAGTTACGTGGAATGAGCAGTTCTTC.

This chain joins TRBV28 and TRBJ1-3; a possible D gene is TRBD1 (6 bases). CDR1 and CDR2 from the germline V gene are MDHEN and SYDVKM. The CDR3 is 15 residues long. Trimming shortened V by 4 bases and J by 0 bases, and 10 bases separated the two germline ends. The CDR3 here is CASSSPGVSGNTIYF. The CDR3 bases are TGTGCCAGCAGTTCCCCAGGGGTCTCTGGAAACACCATATATTTT.

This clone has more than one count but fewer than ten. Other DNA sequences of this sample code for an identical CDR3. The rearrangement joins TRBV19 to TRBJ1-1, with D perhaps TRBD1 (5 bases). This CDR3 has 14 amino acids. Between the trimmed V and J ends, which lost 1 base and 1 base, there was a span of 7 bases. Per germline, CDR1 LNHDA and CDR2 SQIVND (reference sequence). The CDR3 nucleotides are TGTGCCAGTAGTATAGGTCAGGGGAACACTGAAGCTTTCTTT. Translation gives CASSIGQGNTEAFF.

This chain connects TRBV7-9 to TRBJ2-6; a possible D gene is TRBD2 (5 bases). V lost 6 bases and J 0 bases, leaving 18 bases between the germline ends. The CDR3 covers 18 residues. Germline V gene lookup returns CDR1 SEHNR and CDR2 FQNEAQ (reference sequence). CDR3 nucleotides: TGTGCCAGCAGACCACCCGGACTGTCCGGCTCTGGGGCCAACGTCCTGACTTTC. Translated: CASRPPGLSGSGANVLTF.

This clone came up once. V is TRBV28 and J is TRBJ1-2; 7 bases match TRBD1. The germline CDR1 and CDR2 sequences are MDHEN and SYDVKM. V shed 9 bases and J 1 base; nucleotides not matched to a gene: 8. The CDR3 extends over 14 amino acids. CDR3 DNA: TGTGCCAGTTCTACAGGGGCCGATAACTATGGCTACACCTTC. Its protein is CASSTGADNYGYTF.

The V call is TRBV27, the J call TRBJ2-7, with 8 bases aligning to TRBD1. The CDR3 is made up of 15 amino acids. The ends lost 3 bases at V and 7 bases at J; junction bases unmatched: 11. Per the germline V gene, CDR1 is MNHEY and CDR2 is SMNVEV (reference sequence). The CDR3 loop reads CASSLAGQGAVEQYF. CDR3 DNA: TGTGCCAGCAGTTTGGCTGGGCAGGGGGCAGTTGAGCAGTACTTC.

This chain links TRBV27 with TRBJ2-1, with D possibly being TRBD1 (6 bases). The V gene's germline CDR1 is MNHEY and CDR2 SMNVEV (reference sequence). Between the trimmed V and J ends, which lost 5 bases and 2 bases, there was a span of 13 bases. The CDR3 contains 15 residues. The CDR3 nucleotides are TGTGCCAGCAGTCCGTCCGAGGGGGCCTACAATGAGCAGTTCTTC. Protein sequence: CASSPSEGAYNEQFF.

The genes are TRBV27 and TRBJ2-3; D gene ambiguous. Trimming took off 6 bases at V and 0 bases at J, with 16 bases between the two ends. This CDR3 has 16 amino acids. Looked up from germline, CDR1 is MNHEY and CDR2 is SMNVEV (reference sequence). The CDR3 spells CASSLLGATSTDTQYF. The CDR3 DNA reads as TGTGCCAGCAGCCTCCTAGGCGCCACTAGCACAGATACGCAGTATTTT.

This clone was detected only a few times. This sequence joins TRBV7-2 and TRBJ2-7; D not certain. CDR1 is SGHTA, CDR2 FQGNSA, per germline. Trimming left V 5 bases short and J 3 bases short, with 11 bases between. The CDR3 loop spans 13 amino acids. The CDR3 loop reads CASSIGASYEQYF. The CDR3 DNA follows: TGTGCCAGCAGCATCGGAGCGAGCTACGAGCAGTACTTC. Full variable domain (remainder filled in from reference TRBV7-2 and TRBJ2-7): GAGVSQSPSNKVTEKGKDVELRCDPISGHTALYWYRQSLGQGLEFLIYFQGNSAPDKSGLPSDRFSAERTGGSVSTLTIQRTQQEDSAVYLCASSIGASYEQYFGPGTRLTVT.

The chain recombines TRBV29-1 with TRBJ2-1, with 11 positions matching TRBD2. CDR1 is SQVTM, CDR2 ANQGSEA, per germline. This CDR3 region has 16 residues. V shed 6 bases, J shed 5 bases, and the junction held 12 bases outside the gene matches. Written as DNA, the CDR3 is TGCAGCGTCCCACTTAGCGGGAGGGCCTTAAACAATGAGCAGTTCTTC. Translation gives CSVPLSGRALNNEQFF.

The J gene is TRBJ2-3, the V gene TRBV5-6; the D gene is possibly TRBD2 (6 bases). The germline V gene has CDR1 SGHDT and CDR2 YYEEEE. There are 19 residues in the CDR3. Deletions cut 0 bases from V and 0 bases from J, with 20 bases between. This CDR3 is CASSLARRGRYLSTDTQYF. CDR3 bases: TGTGCCAGCAGCTTGGCCCGGCGGGGCCGATACCTTAGCACAGATACGCAGTATTTT.

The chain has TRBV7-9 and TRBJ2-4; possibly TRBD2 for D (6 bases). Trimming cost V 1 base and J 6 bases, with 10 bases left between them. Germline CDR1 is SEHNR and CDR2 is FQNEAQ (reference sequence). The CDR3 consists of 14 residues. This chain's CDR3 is CASSLGAGRNIQYF. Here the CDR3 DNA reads TGTGCCAGCAGCTTAGGTGCGGGGAGAAACATTCAGTACTTC.

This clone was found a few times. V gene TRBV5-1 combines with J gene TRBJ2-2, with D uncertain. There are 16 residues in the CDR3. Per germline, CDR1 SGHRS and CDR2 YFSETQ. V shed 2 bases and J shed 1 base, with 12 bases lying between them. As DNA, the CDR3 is TGCGCCAGCAGCTTTGGAGAACACCAGAACACCGGGGAGCTGTTTTTT. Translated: CASSFGEHQNTGELFF.

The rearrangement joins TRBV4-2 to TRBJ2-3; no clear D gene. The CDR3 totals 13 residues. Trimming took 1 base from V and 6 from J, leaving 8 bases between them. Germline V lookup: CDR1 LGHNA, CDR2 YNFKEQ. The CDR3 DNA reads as TGTGCCAGCAGCCAAGCAGAGGCCGATACGCAGTATTTT. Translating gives CASSQAEADTQYF.

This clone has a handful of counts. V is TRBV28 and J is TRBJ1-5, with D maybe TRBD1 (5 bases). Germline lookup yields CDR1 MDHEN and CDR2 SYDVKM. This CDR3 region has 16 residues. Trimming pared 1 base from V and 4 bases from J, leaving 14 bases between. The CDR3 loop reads CASSLYGHLGNQPQHF. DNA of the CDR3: TGTGCCAGCAGTTTATACGGACATTTGGGGAATCAGCCCCAGCATTTT. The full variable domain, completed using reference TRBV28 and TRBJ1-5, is DVKVTQSSRYLVKRTGEKVFLECVQDMDHENMFWYRQDPGLGLRLIYFSYDVKMKEKGDIPEGYSVSREKKERFSLILESASTNQTSMYLCASSLYGHLGNQPQHFGDGTRLSIL.

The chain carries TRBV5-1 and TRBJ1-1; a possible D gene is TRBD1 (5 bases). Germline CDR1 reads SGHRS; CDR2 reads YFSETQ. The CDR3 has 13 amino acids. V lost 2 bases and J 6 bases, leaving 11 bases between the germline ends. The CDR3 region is CASSLQDGAEAFF. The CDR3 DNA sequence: TGCGCCAGCAGCTTACAGGACGGCGCTGAAGCTTTCTTT.

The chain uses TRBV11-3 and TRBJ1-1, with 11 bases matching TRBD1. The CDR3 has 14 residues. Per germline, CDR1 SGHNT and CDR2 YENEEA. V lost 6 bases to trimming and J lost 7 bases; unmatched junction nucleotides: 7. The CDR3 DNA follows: TGTGCCAGCAGTAAGGGACAGGGGGTTTATGAAGCTTTCTTT. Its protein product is CASSKGQGVYEAFF.

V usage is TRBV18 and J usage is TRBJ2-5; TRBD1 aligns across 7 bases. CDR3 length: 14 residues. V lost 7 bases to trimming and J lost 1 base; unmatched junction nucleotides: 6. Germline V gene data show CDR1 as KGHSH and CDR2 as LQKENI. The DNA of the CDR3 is TGTGCCAGCTTTCCGGACAGGATCCAAGAGACCCAGTACTTC. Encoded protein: CASFPDRIQETQYF.

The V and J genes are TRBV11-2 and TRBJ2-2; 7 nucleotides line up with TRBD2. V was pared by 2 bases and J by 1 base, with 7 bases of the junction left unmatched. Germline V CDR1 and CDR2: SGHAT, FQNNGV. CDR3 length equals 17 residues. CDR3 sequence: CASSLRAGVGNTGELFF. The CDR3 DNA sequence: TGTGCCAGCAGCTTAAGGGCGGGAGTAGGGAACACCGGGGAGCTGTTTTTT.